Below, 11 T cell receptor beta chains from the same sample are listed, as sequenced in a study of blood T cell repertoires in COVID-19. Measured with immunoSEQ multiplex PCR; TCRdb has only the in-frame clones, and not every one. The data show about 300,000 clones, with nearly 90% seen just once and roughly 2.8% held by the top ten. Sequencing was performed on PBMCs or T cells enriched from blood (not recorded which). These receptors originate from a woman aged 50 to 65 who had been exposed to COVID-19.

This clone is a singleton in its sample. The rearrangement links TRBV6-5 to TRBJ1-2; TRBD1 aligns across 7 bases. The ends lost 7 bases at V and 3 bases at J; junction bases unmatched: 5. The germline V gene encodes CDR1 MNHEY and CDR2 SVGAGI. The CDR3 runs to 13 residues. CDR3 residues: CASTVGQDYGYTF. The CDR3, as DNA: TGTGCCAGCACCGTAGGACAGGACTATGGCTACACCTTC.

The CDR3 DNA sequence: TGTGCCAGTAGTACTACAGGGGGCTCCGGTCTCCTCCACTTT. It yields the protein CASSTTGGSGLLHF. The chain employs TRBV19 and TRBJ1-6, with 9 bases identical to TRBD1. Germline-derived CDR1 and CDR2 are LNHDA and SQIVND (reference sequence). V gave up 4 bases and J gave up 15 bases; unmatched junction bases: 10. This CDR3 is built from 14 residues. Supplemented by reference TRBV19 and TRBJ1-6, the full variable domain reads DGGITQSPKYLFRKEGQNVTLSCEQNLNHDAMYWYRQDPGQGLRLIYYSQIVNDFQKGDIAEGYSVSREKKESFPLTVTSAQKNPTAFYLCASSTTGGSGLLHFGNGTRLTVT.

In this sample, this clone turned up a few times. V is TRBV10-3 and J is TRBJ1-1; weak D call: TRBD1 (5 bases). The CDR3 runs to 14 residues. The V end was cut by 6 bases, the J end by 1 base, with 12 bases between. From germline, CDR1 is ENHRY and CDR2 SYGVKD. CDR3 DNA sequence: TGTGCCATCAGAGGGGCGGGGGAGAACACTGAAGCTTTCTTT. This translates into CAIRGAGENTEAFF.

The genes are TRBV3-1 (or the pseudogene TRBV3-2) and TRBJ2-7; D may be TRBD2 (5 bases). Per the germline V gene, CDR1 is LGHDT and CDR2 is YNNKEL (reference sequence). V gave up 1 base and J gave up 6 bases, with 13 bases separating them. This CDR3 region has 14 residues. Written as DNA, the CDR3 is TGTGCCAGCAGCCAAGGGCAGAGGGTTCGCGAGCAGTACTTC. This encodes CASSQGQRVREQYF.

The gene calls are TRBV7-9 and TRBJ2-2, with 8 bases matching TRBD2. Trimming at V came to 3 bases and at J to 2 bases, leaving 2 bases not matched to a gene. Germline CDR1 SEHNR, CDR2 FQNEAQ (reference sequence). The CDR3 is made up of 15 amino acids. The CDR3 sequence is CASSFRTSNTGELFF. CDR3 DNA sequence: TGTGCCAGCAGCTTCCGGACTAGCAACACCGGGGAGCTGTTTTTT.

The chain is built from TRBV6-5 and TRBJ1-6, with a tentative D call TRBD1 (5 bases). The CDR3 is 14 residues long. Trimming cost V 7 bases and J 10 bases, with 17 bases left between them. CDR1 and CDR2 from the germline V gene are MNHEY and SVGAGI. The CDR3 coding sequence is TGTGCCAGCACCGCGCGGGGCGGAGGGTCACCCCTCCACTTT. This translates into CASTARGGGSPLHF.

The chain couples TRBV28 to TRBJ2-2, with 8 bases matching TRBD1. The CDR3 consists of 14 residues. CDR1 and CDR2 (germline): MDHEN, SYDVKM. With V trimmed by 8 bases and J by 2 bases, 4 bases remained unmatched. CDR3 coding DNA: TGTGCCAGCCTCAGGGGGCTAAACACCGGGGAGCTGTTTTTT. It translates to CASLRGLNTGELFF.

Here the CDR3 DNA reads TGCGCCAGCAGCCAAGAGACGGTCCCGGGACAGACAAATCAGCCCCAGCATTTT. Its translation is CASSQETVPGQTNQPQHF. The V gene is TRBV4-1, the J gene TRBJ1-5; 7 nucleotides align to TRBD1. The ends lost 0 bases at V and 4 bases at J; junction bases unmatched: 12. CDR1 is MGHRA and CDR2 is YSYEKL in the germline V gene. The length of the CDR3 is 18 residues.

The V and J genes are TRBV29-1 and TRBJ2-7; the D is unclear. The CDR3 loop spans 12 amino acids. Germline assignment: CDR1 SQVTM and CDR2 ANQGSEA. With 1 base removed from V and 6 bases from J, the gap between germline ends came to 10 bases. The CDR3 DNA reads TGCAGCGTTGAAGTGGGCCCACCCGAGCAGTACTTC. This gives the protein CSVEVGPPEQYF.

V is TRBV28 and J is TRBJ2-7; 11 nucleotides agree with TRBD1. The V gene end was trimmed by 6 bases and the J gene end by 0 bases; junction bases not matched to a gene: 4. Germline CDR1 reads MDHEN; CDR2 reads SYDVKM. The length of the CDR3 is 15 residues. CDR3 residues: CASRTGQGASYEQYF. The CDR3 DNA follows: TGTGCCAGCAGGACCGGACAGGGGGCCTCCTACGAGCAGTACTTC.

The chain employs TRBV7-8 and TRBJ2-7; TRBD1 matches 7 bases. The CDR3 sequence is 19 residues long. The germline V gene has CDR1 SGHVS and CDR2 FQNEAQ. V lost 0 bases, J lost 2 bases, and 16 bases stayed unmatched. The CDR3 DNA reads as TGTGCCAGCAGCTTAGCGACCAAACAGGGGTCGACTTCAACCTACGAGCAGTACTTC. Translated, it gives CASSLATKQGSTSTYEQYF. Combining the CDR3 with reference TRBV7-8 and TRBJ2-7 gives the whole variable domain GAGVSQSPRYKVAKRGQDVALRCDPISGHVSLFWYQQALGQGPEFLTYFQNEAQLDKSGLPSDRFFAERPEGSVSTLKIQRTQQEDSAVYLCASSLATKQGSTSTYEQYFGPGTRLTVT.